This T cell receptor beta chain was identified during a study of blood T cell repertoires in COVID-19. The repertoire was sequenced with immunoSEQ multiplex PCR; TCRdb's copy has only in-frame clones and lacks some. The data show roughly 390,000 clones, with 85% seen just once and roughly 3.7% held by the top ten. Sequencing was carried out using peripheral blood. The clonotype originates from a woman aged 18-30 years with acute or convalescent COVID-19.

The CDR3 sequence is CASSPGRAGDTQYF. The CDR3 DNA is TGTGCCAGTAGTCCCGGGAGGGCCGGGGATACGCAGTATTTT. This chain links TRBV19 with TRBJ2-3; TRBD2 matches at 8 bases. The V gene end was trimmed by 5 bases and the J gene end by 6 bases; junction bases not matched to a gene: 7. Looked up from germline, CDR1 is LNHDA and CDR2 is SQIVND (reference sequence). CDR3 length equals 14 residues.